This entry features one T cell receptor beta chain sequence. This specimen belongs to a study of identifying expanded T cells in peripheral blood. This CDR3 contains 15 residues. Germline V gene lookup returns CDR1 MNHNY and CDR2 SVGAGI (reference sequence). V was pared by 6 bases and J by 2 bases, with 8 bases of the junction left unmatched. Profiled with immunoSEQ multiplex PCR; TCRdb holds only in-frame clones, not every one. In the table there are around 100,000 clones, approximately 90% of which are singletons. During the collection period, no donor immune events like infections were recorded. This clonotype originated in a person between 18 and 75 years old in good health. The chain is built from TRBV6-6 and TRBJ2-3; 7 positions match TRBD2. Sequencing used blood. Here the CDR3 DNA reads TGTGCCAGCAGCGACTTAGGGAGGGACACAGATACGCAGTATTTT. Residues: CASSDLGRDTDTQYF.